The entry that follows covers one T cell receptor (beta chain) sequence. Its antigen target is currently unknown. Within one base of it there is no much larger clone, and no base qualities were kept. Ends trimmed: V by 3 bases, J by 6 bases; bases unmatched to a gene: 4. Spanning cysteine to phenylalanine, the CDR3 consists of 14 amino acids. Only the CDR3 region is kept as DNA, spanning 42 bases read in frame from base 1. In the germline V gene, CDR1 corresponds to SGHRS and CDR2 to YFSETQ. The data were obtained in a study of blood T cell repertoires in COVID-19 (dated by TCRdb to 2020 to 2021). Context from the whole study: Samples covering the acute and convalescent phases of COVID-19 were provided by collaborators in the United States, Italy and Spain. The material from the prospective study consisted of cDNA or gDNA derived from T cells, B-cell-depleted T cells, or PBMCs. Deeply sampled blood TCRbeta repertoires from subjects exposed to, actively infected with, or recovered from COVID-19 were included in the dataset. The repertoires were made available in a free public database intended to serve as a resource for research on the immune response to SARS-CoV-2. Samples were obtained from the ongoing ImmuneRACE study (first 160 participants) and from about 1,300 subjects provided by 6 global collaborators. Sample metadata almost always included a de-identified subject ID, COVID-19 status, age in years and sex. Where available, HLA class I and class II types were obtained from metadata supplied by the sample provider rather than from assay-based typing.

TCRbeta CDR3 regions were amplified from genomic DNA using the immunoSEQ Assay, a bias-controlled multiplex PCR. For the original study's pipeline: Nucleated cell counts per sample were estimated from amplification of reference gene primers within the assay. Sequence reads were collapsed and filtered to measure the absolute abundance of every unique TCRbeta CDR3 rearrangement. Productive Simpson clonality was computed per sample as the square root of Simpson's diversity index over productive rearrangements. As stored in TCRdb, this immuneACCESS dataset retains in-frame rearrangements with V and J assigned. A fraction of the clones does not appear; measured against another copy, unresolved V genes explain less than half of the discrepancy, and the remainder lacks a known reason. V, J and clone size were drawn from that table, and D and trimming were deduced from the DNA. Across this sample there are almost 250,000 clones, with around 88% seen only once. The ten largest clones capture more than 3.5% of the sample.

General study outcomes and caveats: How much clinical and demographic metadata was included differed by source and by participant, and the metadata was provided uncurated.

Enrolling through a virtual design, the prospective study's participants ranged in age from roughly 18 to 90 years and lived across 24 United States geographic areas. In the prospective study, participants were assigned to cohorts based on the clinical history participants reported in a screening survey and a study questionnaire. Recovered participants in ImmuneRACE Cohort 3 were defined as having two consecutive negative NP/OP PCR tests, clearance from a healthcare professional, or resolution of symptoms. Each participant in the prospective study had whole blood, serum and a nasopharyngeal or oropharyngeal swab collected by mobile phlebotomists. Additional blood draws and questionnaires over an approximately two-month period could optionally be provided by prospective study participants. Before DNA extraction, blood samples from the prospective study were shipped at room temperature or frozen.

The rearranged chain carries TRBV5-1 and TRBJ2-2; a stretch of 8 junction bases matches TRBD2. The sequencing input was PBMCs or T cells enriched from blood (not recorded which). The TCR comes from a woman aged 25 to 39 who had recovered from COVID-19. The CDR3 is CASSSLTSAGELFF. The nucleotide sequence is given as TGCGCCAGCAGCTCGTTGACTAGCGCCGGGGAGCTGTTTTTT. With the portions outside the CDR3 filled from the reference TRBV5-1 and TRBJ2-2 genes, the complete variable region becomes KAGVTQTPRYLIKTRGQQVTLSCSPISGHRSVSWYQQTPGQGLQFLFEYFSETQRNKGNFPGRFSGRQFSNSRSEMNVSTLELGDSALYLCASSSLTSAGELFFGEGSRLTVL.